Below, 29 T cell receptor beta chains from the same sample are listed, as sequenced in a study of cytomegalovirus exposure and HLA in healthy donors. The PCR was carried out with 60 Vbeta primers and 13 Jbeta primers. Sequencing was performed with immunoSEQ multiplex PCR; in TCRdb, only in-frame clones are kept and a portion is missing. The ten most abundant clones cover roughly 9.6% of a sample with more than 50,000 clones. The sequencing sample was made of PBMCs. Every receptor here comes from a man in his fifties or sixties in good health and CMV-seropositive.

The CDR3, as DNA: TGTGCCAGCAGCTTAGCTGGAGCGGGAGTCGAGCAGTACTTC. Translated: CASSLAGAGVEQYF. V is TRBV7-9 and J is TRBJ2-7; 8 nucleotides line up with TRBD2. Looked up from germline, CDR1 is SEHNR and CDR2 is FQNEAQ (reference sequence). The CDR3 has 14 amino acids. Unmatched junction bases numbered 4, after V lost 0 bases and J lost 6 bases. Complete variable domain (other parts from reference TRBV7-9 and TRBJ2-7): DTGVSQNPRHKITKRGQNVTFRCDPISEHNRLYWYRQTLGQGPEFLTYFQNEAQLEKSRLLSDRFSAERPKGSFSTLEIQRTEQGDSAMYLCASSLAGAGVEQYFGPGTRLTVT.

The chain combines TRBV9 with TRBJ2-2, with 8 bases aligning to TRBD2. CDR3 size: 16 residues. V gave up 0 bases and J gave up 4 bases; unmatched junction bases: 5. Germline CDR1 reads SGDLS; CDR2 reads YYNGEE. CDR3 DNA sequence: TGTGCCAGCAGCGTAGGGGCTAGCGGGCGCACCGGGGAGCTGTTTTTT. As protein: CASSVGASGRTGELFF.

This chain connects TRBV10-3 to TRBJ1-5; D is ambiguous. Germline values: CDR1 ENHRY, CDR2 SYGVKD. The CDR3 spans 14 residues. The V and J ends lost 4 bases and 4 bases respectively, with 11 bases between them. CDR3 DNA: TGTGCCATCAGTGGAGATGCTAGTAATCAGCCCCAGCATTTT. Translated: CAISGDASNQPQHF.

The CDR3 DNA is TGCAGCGTTGAGGGACAGGACATAGAAGCTTTCTTT. Protein sequence: CSVEGQDIEAFF. The chain recombines TRBV29-1 with TRBJ1-1; 8 nucleotides line up with TRBD1. The CDR3 is 12 amino acids. With V trimmed by 3 bases and J by 8 bases, 5 bases remained unmatched. The germline V gene has CDR1 SQVTM and CDR2 ANQGSEA.

The chain is built from TRBV19 and TRBJ1-2; no firm D call. The length of the CDR3 is 15 residues. Germline CDR1 is LNHDA and CDR2 is SQIVND (reference sequence). V lost 6 bases, J lost 0 bases, and 14 bases lay in between. CDR3 coding DNA: TGTGCCAGTAGCTTTCTACGGGGAACTAACTATGGCTACACCTTC. Translation gives CASSFLRGTNYGYTF.

The genes are TRBV6-5 and TRBJ2-7, with 7 bases that match TRBD1. With V trimmed by 2 bases and J by 3 bases, 7 bases remained unmatched. In germline, CDR1 is MNHEY, CDR2 SVGAGI. The CDR3 is 15 residues long. The CDR3 nucleotides are TGTGCCAGCAGTTACCAAGGGGACAGAGTCTACGAGCAGTACTTC. It encodes CASSYQGDRVYEQYF.

The chain uses TRBV2 and TRBJ2-1; D not resolved. This CDR3 has 12 amino acids. Per the germline V gene, CDR1 is SNHLY and CDR2 is FYNNEI. The V and J ends lost 1 base and 12 bases respectively, with 10 bases between them. The CDR3 sequence is CASSEGAVGQFF. The CDR3 DNA is TGTGCCAGCAGTGAAGGCGCGGTCGGGCAGTTCTTC.

The rearrangement uses TRBV7-9 and TRBJ2-5; perhaps TRBD1 as D (6 bases). This CDR3 has 14 residues. Looked up from germline, CDR1 is SEHNR and CDR2 is FQNEAQ (reference sequence). With 5 bases removed from V and 4 bases from J, the gap between germline ends came to 14 bases. The CDR3 region has the DNA TGTGCCAGCAGCAAAAGGACAGACCGAGAGACCCAGTACTTC. As protein: CASSKRTDRETQYF. Supplemented by reference TRBV7-9 and TRBJ2-5, the full variable domain reads DTGVSQNPRHKITKRGQNVTFRCDPISEHNRLYWYRQTLGQGPEFLTYFQNEAQLEKSRLLSDRFSAERPKGSFSTLEIQRTEQGDSAMYLCASSKRTDRETQYFGPGTRLLVL.

This chain's CDR3 is CASSRLSAYEQYF. Written as DNA, the CDR3 is TGTGCCAGCAGCCGTCTTAGCGCCTACGAGCAGTACTTC. The rearrangement joins TRBV7-9 to TRBJ2-7; tentatively, D is TRBD2 (5 bases). Germline CDR1 and CDR2: SEHNR and FQNEAQ (reference sequence). The V end was cut by 5 bases, the J end by 2 bases, with 10 bases between. CDR3 length: 13 residues.

This chain links TRBV4-1 with TRBJ2-4, with TRBD2 as a possible D gene (6 bases). From germline, CDR1 is MGHRA and CDR2 YSYEKL. Trimming removed 1 base from V and 0 bases from J, with 10 bases in between. This CDR3 region has 16 residues. The CDR3 region has the DNA TGCGCCAGCAGCCAAGGACGGAGGGTAGCCAAAAACATTCAGTACTTC. Translating gives CASSQGRRVAKNIQYF.

The CDR3 DNA is TGTGCCAGCAGCTTAAAGGCAGGGCTAAACTATGGCTACACCTTC. It yields the protein CASSLKAGLNYGYTF. The rearrangement links TRBV7-9 to TRBJ1-2, with D perhaps TRBD1 (5 bases). Deletions cut 2 bases from V and 2 bases from J, with 12 bases between. Germline loops: CDR1 SEHNR, CDR2 FQNEAQ (reference sequence). The CDR3 spans 15 residues.

The V gene is TRBV29-1, the J gene TRBJ2-5; TRBD1 is a possible D gene (6 bases). Trimming left V 3 bases short and J 3 bases short, with 11 bases between. The CDR3 has 13 amino acids. Per germline, CDR1 SQVTM and CDR2 ANQGSEA. For the CDR3, the DNA is TGCAGCGTTGACCCCGGGACAAAAGAGACCCAGTACTTC. Translating gives CSVDPGTKETQYF.

CDR3 amino acids: CASTVTSGRAYEQYF. The CDR3 nucleotides read TGTGCCAGCACCGTGACTAGCGGGAGAGCCTACGAGCAGTACTTC. V is TRBV6-5 and J is TRBJ2-7; 12 bases align to TRBD2. V lost 7 bases to trimming and J lost 2 bases; unmatched junction nucleotides: 6. The CDR3 runs to 15 residues. The V gene's germline CDR1 is MNHEY and CDR2 SVGAGI.

About this clone: One end of the junction fails to match germline, which may point to a read error. The sample has other DNA sequences that encode this CDR3 too. V gene TRBV6-5 combines with J gene TRBJ1-6; tentative D call: TRBD1 (6 bases). There are 14 residues in the CDR3. Germline V gene data show CDR1 as MNHEY and CDR2 as SVGAGI. CDR3: CASSYSGQNSPLHF. CDR3 DNA sequence: TGTGCCAGCAGTTACTCGGGACAAAATTCACCCCTACACTTT.

The rearrangement uses TRBV7-2 and TRBJ1-3; unclear D gene. Germline V gene lookup returns CDR1 SGHTA and CDR2 FQGNSA. The V end was cut by 1 base, the J end by 4 bases, with 14 bases between. This CDR3 comprises 16 residues. The CDR3 protein is CASSLGGSVVGNTIYF. In DNA, the CDR3 is TGTGCCAGCAGCTTAGGAGGGTCGGTTGTAGGAAACACCATATATTTT. Filled out from reference TRBV7-2 and TRBJ1-3, the complete variable domain reads GAGVSQSPSNKVTEKGKDVELRCDPISGHTALYWYRQSLGQGLEFLIYFQGNSAPDKSGLPSDRFSAERTGGSVSTLTIQRTQQEDSAVYLCASSLGGSVVGNTIYFGEGSWLTVV.

Worth noting for this clone: The junction does not match germline at one end; this may be a read error. V gene TRBV30 combines with J gene TRBJ1-1; maybe TRBD1 (6 bases). This CDR3 comprises 15 residues. Looked up from germline, CDR1 is GTSNPN and CDR2 is SVGIG (reference sequence). The CDR3 coding sequence is TGTGCCGGGAGTGGAAGAGGTGGGGGGGCCGCTGAAGCTTTCTTT. Translating it yields CAGSGRGGGAAEAFF.

The chain links TRBV6-6 to TRBJ2-2; D is unresolved. Germline values: CDR1 MNHNY, CDR2 SVGAGI (reference sequence). CDR3 length equals 14 residues. V shed 0 bases and J shed 5 bases, with 7 bases lying between them. This CDR3 is CASSYSTRTGELFF. CDR3 in DNA: TGTGCCAGCAGTTACTCGACCAGGACCGGGGAGCTGTTTTTT.

The chain combines TRBV27 with TRBJ1-2; tentatively, D is TRBD1 (6 bases). V lost 6 bases to trimming and J lost 1 base, with 21 bases between them. CDR3 size: 17 residues. CDR1 is MNHEY, CDR2 SMNVEV, per germline (reference sequence). CDR3 sequence reads: CASSPFTGRINNYGYTF. The CDR3 DNA follows: TGTGCCAGCAGCCCTTTTACAGGGAGAATCAATAACTATGGCTACACCTTC.

The rearrangement links TRBV10-3 to TRBJ2-7; D is ambiguous. This CDR3 spans 16 amino acids. Looked up from germline, CDR1 is ENHRY and CDR2 is SYGVKD. V shed 2 bases and J shed 3 bases, with 17 bases lying between them. The CDR3 DNA follows: TGTGCCATCAGTGAGAATAAATACAGTCAAAGCTACGAGCAGTACTTC. Translated, it gives CAISENKYSQSYEQYF.

The chain employs TRBV9 and TRBJ2-2, with 10 bases lining up with TRBD2. This CDR3 is built from 17 residues. Germline V lookup: CDR1 SGDLS, CDR2 YYNGEE. V gave up 0 bases and J gave up 2 bases; unmatched junction bases: 4. The CDR3 sequence is CASSVGLAGGNTGELFF. The CDR3 DNA reads TGTGCCAGCAGCGTAGGATTAGCGGGGGGTAACACCGGGGAGCTGTTTTTT. The full variable domain, its missing parts supplied by reference TRBV9 and TRBJ2-2, is DSGVTQTPKHLITATGQRVTLRCSPRSGDLSVYWYQQSLDQGLQFLIQYYNGEERAKGNILERFSAQQFPDLHSELNLSSLELGDSALYFCASSVGLAGGNTGELFFGEGSRLTVL.

The V and J genes are TRBV19 and TRBJ1-4; 9 bases agree with TRBD1. The CDR3 has 15 residues. V trimming: 7 bases; J trimming: 15 bases; junction bases outside the gene matches: 18. Per germline, CDR1 LNHDA and CDR2 SQIVND (reference sequence). The CDR3 sequence is CASTVGGTGTVKMFF. CDR3 nucleotide sequence: TGTGCCAGTACCGTAGGGGGGACAGGGACCGTCAAGATGTTTTTT.

This chain joins TRBV27 and TRBJ2-5; 11 nucleotides line up with TRBD1. CDR3 length: 16 residues. From germline, CDR1 is MNHEY and CDR2 SMNVEV (reference sequence). Losses at the gene ends were 3 bases for V and 5 bases for J; bases not matched to a gene: 8. CDR3 protein: CASSFFGQGARETQYF. CDR3 DNA sequence: TGTGCCAGCAGTTTTTTTGGACAGGGGGCGAGGGAGACCCAGTACTTC.

V and J are TRBV11-3 and TRBJ2-1, with 7 bases that match TRBD2. CDR3 length equals 15 residues. Germline V CDR1 and CDR2: SGHNT, YENEEA. Losses at the gene ends were 4 bases for V and 6 bases for J; bases not matched to a gene: 9. CDR3 loop: CASSSEAGGGNEQFF. The CDR3 DNA reads as TGTGCCAGCAGCTCAGAAGCGGGCGGGGGCAATGAGCAGTTCTTC.

This chain links TRBV19 with TRBJ2-7; 8 bases agree with TRBD2. The CDR3 contains 13 residues. Losses at the gene ends were 7 bases for V and 2 bases for J; bases not matched to a gene: 4. Looked up from germline, CDR1 is LNHDA and CDR2 is SQIVND (reference sequence). The CDR3 coding sequence is TGTGCCAGTAAAAGCGGGAGCGCCTACGAGCAGTACTTC. Translation: CASKSGSAYEQYF.

The rearrangement uses TRBV4-1 and TRBJ1-1, with a possible D match to TRBD1 (6 bases). Trimming shortened V by 2 bases and J by 5 bases, and 12 bases separated the two germline ends. CDR3 length: 14 residues. Germline V gene sequence: CDR1 MGHRA, CDR2 YSYEKL. The CDR3 nucleotides read TGCGCCAGCAGCCAATCAACAGGGCAAACTGAAGCTTTCTTT. This sequence encodes CASSQSTGQTEAFF.

The gene calls are TRBV6-1 and TRBJ1-5, with D perhaps matching TRBD1 (5 bases). Trimming took 3 bases from V and 2 from J, leaving 11 bases between them. The germline CDR1 and CDR2 sequences are MNHNS and SASEGT. This CDR3 has 15 residues. CDR3 protein: CASSDKGIGNQPQHF. CDR3 DNA: TGTGCCAGCAGTGATAAGGGGATCGGCAATCAGCCCCAGCATTTT.

This chain connects TRBV20-1 to TRBJ2-2; D is uncertain. Germline V CDR1 and CDR2: DFQATT, SNEGSKA (reference sequence). V was shortened by 0 bases and J by 9 bases, with 5 bases between the two germline ends. The CDR3 extends over 11 amino acids. CDR3 bases: TGCAGTGCTAGAGAGGGCAGGGAGCTGTTTTTT. Amino acids: CSAREGRELFF.

Details on this clone: At one end the junction does not follow the germline gene, possibly because of a read error. The chain links TRBV30 to TRBJ1-2; D gene ambiguous. Germline V CDR1 and CDR2: GTSNPN, SVGIG (reference sequence). The CDR3 consists of 15 residues. The CDR3 sequence is CAGSPGLARSSGYTF. As DNA, the CDR3 is TGTGCCGGGAGTCCCGGGCTGGCACGTTCTAGCGGCTACACCTTC.

J is TRBJ2-7 and V is TRBV5-1, with D hard to call. Germline V gives CDR1 SGHRS, CDR2 YFSETQ. The CDR3 is 14 amino acids. Trimming cost V 1 base and J 1 base, with 9 bases left between them. CDR3 loop: CASSLNSLSYEQYF. The DNA for the CDR3 is TGCGCCAGCAGCTTGAACAGCCTATCCTACGAGCAGTACTTC.